Following are 30 T cell receptor beta chains from one sample sequenced in a study of shared clonotypes between healthy human individuals (TCRdb year 2020). Library construction relied on the immunoSEQ multiplex PCR assay. Drawn from immuneACCESS, this table holds only the in-frame rearrangements with V and J called that TCRdb kept. Clones are partly lost; checked studies trace under half to an unresolved V gene and leave the rest unexplained. This sample has 2 million to 3 million clones in its table, and over 85% of those were observed once. Together, the top ten hold more than 0.35% of the sample. Sequencing was carried out using naive CD4+ T cells from PBMCs. Taken with the paper, the label for cell subset or site translates to: CD45RA+ positively selected. These receptor sequences come from a man younger than 35 in good health. Some clones in this sample may be carry-over from other donors' samples.

The chain links TRBV6-1 to TRBJ2-3; D not certain. CDR1 is MNHNS, CDR2 SASEGT, per germline. V lost 7 bases, J lost 5 bases, and 7 bases lay in between. The CDR3 loop spans 11 amino acids. This chain's CDR3 is CASNSEDTQYF. CDR3 nucleotides: TGTGCCAGCAACAGCGAAGATACGCAGTATTTT.

The genes are TRBV7-6 and TRBJ1-5; D is unresolved. The V gene lost 5 bases and the J gene lost 5 bases, with 10 bases spanning the gap. Germline lookup yields CDR1 SGHVS and CDR2 FNYEAQ. The CDR3 runs 13 residues. As DNA, the CDR3 is TGTGCCAGCAGCGCGCAAGTAGATCAGCCCCAGCATTTT. As protein: CASSAQVDQPQHF.

For this clone: Distinct nucleotide sequences in the sample also encode this CDR3. The chain recombines TRBV7-3 with TRBJ1-1; D remains unclear. Trimming cost V 4 bases and J 1 base, with 7 bases left between them. Germline-derived CDR1 and CDR2 are SGHTA and FQGTGA. The CDR3 loop spans 13 amino acids. CDR3 sequence: CASSSRQNTEAFF. DNA for the CDR3: TGTGCCAGCAGCTCGAGACAGAACACTGAAGCTTTCTTT.

The rearrangement joins TRBV18 to TRBJ1-1; D perhaps matches TRBD1 (5 bases). V gave up 3 bases and J gave up 5 bases, with 16 bases separating them. Germline V gene sequence: CDR1 KGHSH, CDR2 LQKENI. The CDR3 runs to 15 residues. The CDR3 region is CASSPQKGLGTEAFF. In nucleotides, the CDR3 is TGTGCCAGCTCACCGCAAAAGGGGTTGGGGACTGAAGCTTTCTTT. Combining the CDR3 with reference TRBV18 and TRBJ1-1 gives the whole variable domain NAGVMQNPRHLVRRRGQEARLRCSPMKGHSHVYWYRQLPEEGLKFMVYLQKENIIDESGMPKERFSAEFPKEGPSILRIQQVVRGDSAAYFCASSPQKGLGTEAFFGQGTRLTVV.

The J gene is TRBJ1-1, the V gene TRBV5-6; 12 nucleotides agree with TRBD1. The germline gives CDR1 SGHDT, CDR2 YYEEEE. V lost 2 bases, J lost 5 bases, and 7 bases stayed unmatched. The CDR3 extends over 16 amino acids. The CDR3 nucleotides read TGTGCCAGCAGCTTACCGGGACAGGGGGCCGAGACTGAAGCTTTCTTT. Translated: CASSLPGQGAETEAFF.

The chain employs TRBV6-1 and TRBJ2-6; D might be TRBD2 (6 bases). Trimming took 11 bases from V and 1 from J, leaving 6 bases between them. The CDR3 has 12 amino acids. The germline V gene has CDR1 MNHNS and CDR2 SASEGT. The CDR3 sequence is CAGGSGANVLTF. DNA for the CDR3: TGTGCCGGGGGGTCTGGGGCCAACGTCCTGACTTTC.

V and J are TRBV7-7 and TRBJ2-1, with 7 bases aligning to TRBD2. The CDR3 contains 14 residues. Germline trimming cut 5 bases from V and 7 bases from J; bases unmatched to any gene: 8. Per germline, CDR1 SSHAT and CDR2 FNYEAQ (reference sequence). CDR3 in amino acids: CASSPTRTRNEQFF. DNA for the CDR3: TGTGCCAGCAGCCCTACTAGGACTAGGAATGAGCAGTTCTTC.

The rearrangement joins TRBV28 to TRBJ1-1; D possibly corresponds to TRBD1 (5 bases). This CDR3 comprises 13 residues. Germline-derived CDR1 and CDR2 are MDHEN and SYDVKM. V lost 6 bases and J 1 base, leaving 9 bases between the germline ends. The CDR3: CASRNTGNTEAFF. The DNA of the CDR3 is TGTGCCAGCAGAAACACAGGGAACACTGAAGCTTTCTTT.

V usage is TRBV5-4 and J usage is TRBJ1-2; D is perhaps TRBD1 (6 bases). The CDR3 runs to 14 residues. The germline V gene has CDR1 SGHNT and CDR2 YYREEE (reference sequence). V was shortened by 6 bases and J by 0 bases, with 12 bases between the two germline ends. The CDR3 protein is CASTTTGSNYGYTF. The CDR3 coding sequence is TGTGCCAGCACCACCACAGGGTCTAACTATGGCTACACCTTC.

In DNA, the CDR3 is TGTGCCAGCAGGCGCGGACAGTCCACCGGGGAGCTGTTTTTT. Amino acids: CASRRGQSTGELFF. This sequence joins TRBV6-5 and TRBJ2-2; TRBD1 might be the D (6 bases). Germline values: CDR1 MNHEY, CDR2 SVGAGI. CDR3 length: 14 amino acids. V was pared by 6 bases and J by 4 bases, with 12 bases between.

V and J are TRBV4-2 and TRBJ2-7, with 8 nucleotides matching TRBD1. The junction had 9 bases not matched to a gene; V was cut back by 3 bases and J by 2 bases. Germline values: CDR1 LGHNA, CDR2 YNFKEQ. The CDR3 has 16 residues. CDR3 bases: TGTGCCAGCAGCCACCGACAGGGGCGCTCGGCCTACGAGCAGTACTTC. It specifies CASSHRQGRSAYEQYF.

This clone appeared once. In nucleotides, the CDR3 is TGTGCCAGCAGCCCGGAGATGGGAGGGATCTCTGGCTACACCTTC. Translated: CASSPEMGGISGYTF. The rearrangement uses TRBV7-2 and TRBJ1-2, with D unresolved. From germline, CDR1 is SGHTA and CDR2 FQGNSA. V dropped 5 bases and J dropped 7 bases, with 20 bases sitting between them. The CDR3 is 15 residues long.

In regard to this clone: Other nucleotide sequences from this sample produce the same CDR3. The rearrangement links TRBV15 to TRBJ1-1; no firm D call. CDR3 length: 13 residues. Trimming took 5 bases from V and 2 from J, leaving 9 bases between them. The germline CDR1 and CDR2 sequences are LNHNV and YYDKDF (reference sequence). CDR3: CATSRALNTEAFF. The DNA of the CDR3 is TGTGCCACCAGCCGTGCCCTTAACACTGAAGCTTTCTTT.

The rearrangement uses TRBV13 and TRBJ2-3; D could derive from TRBD1 or TRBD2 (7 bases each). This CDR3 comprises 15 residues. Germline V gene lookup returns CDR1 PRHDT and CDR2 FYEKMQ (reference sequence). V was pared by 6 bases and J by 5 bases, with 18 bases between. The DNA for the CDR3 is TGTGCCAGCAGGGTGGGAGGGCCAGGGGGAGATACGCAGTATTTT. Residues: CASRVGGPGGDTQYF.

With regard to this clone: This sample also contains other DNA sequences that code for the same CDR3. This chain connects TRBV20-1 to TRBJ2-5; D is uncertain. Per the germline V gene, CDR1 is DFQATT and CDR2 is SNEGSKA (reference sequence). Trimming took off 3 bases at V and 2 bases at J, with 4 bases between the two ends. The CDR3 length is 11 residues. CDR3 DNA sequence: TGCAGTGCTAGCGGACAAGAGACCCAGTACTTC. Its protein product is CSASGQETQYF.

The V call is TRBV13, the J call TRBJ1-2; 10 nucleotides line up with TRBD1. CDR1 is PRHDT, CDR2 FYEKMQ, per germline (reference sequence). Unmatched junction bases numbered 5, after V lost 0 bases and J lost 4 bases. CDR3 length: 16 amino acids. CDR3 loop: CASSLGRDRGPYGYTF. The CDR3, as DNA: TGTGCCAGCAGCTTAGGCCGGGACAGGGGTCCCTATGGCTACACCTTC.

The rearrangement links TRBV11-2 to TRBJ1-2; 8 bases match TRBD1. The CDR3 contains 17 residues. CDR1 and CDR2 (germline): SGHAT, FQNNGV. With 3 bases clipped from V and 0 bases from J, the junction kept 9 bases outside the gene matches. The DNA of the CDR3 is TGTGCCAGCAGCTTTATTAAGGGACAGGATACTAACTATGGCTACACCTTC. Translation: CASSFIKGQDTNYGYTF.

The J gene is TRBJ1-3, the V gene TRBV5-1, with TRBD1 identical over 7 bases. V lost 4 bases to trimming and J lost 2 bases; unmatched junction nucleotides: 6. The CDR3 is made up of 15 amino acids. Germline lookup yields CDR1 SGHRS and CDR2 YFSETQ. CDR3 sequence: CASSRDRVPGNTIYF. The CDR3 coding sequence is TGCGCCAGCAGCCGAGACAGGGTCCCTGGAAACACCATATATTTT.

The chain couples TRBV29-1 to TRBJ1-4; D might be TRBD1 (5 bases). The CDR3 has 14 amino acids. Germline V gene lookup returns CDR1 SQVTM and CDR2 ANQGSEA. The V end was cut by 6 bases, the J end by 3 bases, with 14 bases between. CDR3 DNA: TGCAGCGTGGGAGGGGTGGGCGCTAATGAAAAACTGTTTTTT. Its translation: CSVGGVGANEKLFF. Full variable domain (remainder filled in from reference TRBV29-1 and TRBJ1-4): SAVISQKPSRDICQRGTSLTIQCQVDSQVTMMFWYRQQPGQSLTLIATANQGSEATYESGFVIDKFPISRPNLTFSTLTVSNMSPEDSSIYLCSVGGVGANEKLFFGSGTQLSVL.

This clone showed up just once. The chain links TRBV6-6 to TRBJ1-3; D is possibly TRBD1 (5 bases). The CDR3 contains 15 residues. In germline, CDR1 is MNHNY, CDR2 SVGAGI (reference sequence). V was cut by 4 bases and J by 2 bases, with 12 bases left in between. The CDR3 DNA follows: TGTGCCAGCAGTTTCGCGCAGGGCGCTGGAAACACCATATATTTT. Its protein is CASSFAQGAGNTIYF.

This clone was observed a single time. The chain links TRBV27 to TRBJ2-1; perhaps TRBD2 as D (7 bases). CDR3 size: 15 residues. Germline CDR1 reads MNHEY; CDR2 reads SMNVEV (reference sequence). With 7 bases removed from V and 5 bases from J, the gap between germline ends came to 18 bases. The CDR3 coding sequence is TGTGCCAGCATTGGGGGGGCCCTCGGGGACAATGAGCAGTTCTTC. Its translation: CASIGGALGDNEQFF.

The chain uses TRBV10-3 and TRBJ1-5; unclear D gene. The CDR3 is 16 amino acids. Germline CDR1 ENHRY, CDR2 SYGVKD. Trimming pared 6 bases from V and 3 bases from J, leaving 18 bases between. Here the CDR3 reads CAISGSGVIPNQPQHF. Written as DNA, the CDR3 is TGTGCCATCAGCGGGTCAGGTGTTATACCCAATCAGCCCCAGCATTTT.

V is TRBV5-6 and J is TRBJ2-1; TRBD2 aligns across 12 bases. CDR1 and CDR2 from the germline V gene are SGHDT and YYEEEE. Trimming at V came to 5 bases and at J to 0 bases, leaving 3 bases not matched to a gene. The CDR3 is 16 amino acids. The CDR3 nucleotides read TGTGCCAGCAGATGGACTAGCGGGGACTCCTACAATGAGCAGTTCTTC. This codes for CASRWTSGDSYNEQFF.

The gene calls are TRBV7-2 and TRBJ1-1, with TRBD1 identical over 9 bases. V shed 1 base, J shed 5 bases, and the junction held 5 bases outside the gene matches. This CDR3 is built from 15 residues. Per the germline V gene, CDR1 is SGHTA and CDR2 is FQGNSA. The CDR3 DNA reads as TGTGCCAGCAGCTTAGTTAGGACAGGGGTAACTGAAGCTTTCTTT. This codes for CASSLVRTGVTEAFF.

This clone was seen just once. V gene TRBV5-1 combines with J gene TRBJ2-7, with D perhaps TRBD2 (5 bases). Trimming took off 5 bases at V and 7 bases at J, with 19 bases between the two ends. CDR1 SGHRS and CDR2 YFSETQ come from the germline V gene. This CDR3 contains 14 residues. The CDR3 nucleotides read TGCGCCAGCAGACCTGGGCCCCTAGCCAGTGAGCAGTACTTC. It specifies CASRPGPLASEQYF. The full variable domain, completed using reference TRBV5-1 and TRBJ2-7, is KAGVTQTPRYLIKTRGQQVTLSCSPISGHRSVSWYQQTPGQGLQFLFEYFSETQRNKGNFPGRFSGRQFSNSRSEMNVSTLELGDSALYLCASRPGPLASEQYFGPGTRLTVT.

This clone has a single count. This chain connects TRBV15 to TRBJ2-1; D ambiguous. Germline V gene sequence: CDR1 LNHNV, CDR2 YYDKDF (reference sequence). The V end lost 2 bases, the J end lost 9 bases, and 8 bases lay between the germline ends. The CDR3 runs 12 residues. CDR3 coding DNA: TGTGCCACCAGCAGATTCAGGCTTGAGCAGTTCTTC. Protein: CATSRFRLEQFF.

The genes are TRBV19 and TRBJ1-2, with D perhaps TRBD1 (6 bases). Trimming cost V 2 bases and J 8 bases, with 12 bases left between them. Germline-derived CDR1 and CDR2 are LNHDA and SQIVND (reference sequence). The CDR3 loop spans 13 amino acids. In DNA form, the CDR3 reads TGTGCCAGTAGTATAACGGGGGCAGAGGGCTACACCTTC. This translates into CASSITGAEGYTF. Supplemented by reference TRBV19 and TRBJ1-2, the full variable domain reads DGGITQSPKYLFRKEGQNVTLSCEQNLNHDAMYWYRQDPGQGLRLIYYSQIVNDFQKGDIAEGYSVSREKKESFPLTVTSAQKNPTAFYLCASSITGAEGYTFGSGTRLTVV.

The gene calls are TRBV29-1 and TRBJ1-2; D may be TRBD1 (6 bases). Germline V CDR1 and CDR2: SQVTM, ANQGSEA. V gave up 8 bases and J gave up 5 bases, with 18 bases separating them. This CDR3 comprises 13 residues. For the CDR3, the DNA is TGCAGCATCGGACAGCGCGTGGATTATGGCTACACCTTC. Amino acids: CSIGQRVDYGYTF.

V and J are TRBV5-1 and TRBJ1-1, with D hard to call. The CDR3 consists of 15 residues. Trimming removed 1 base from V and 3 bases from J, with 13 bases in between. The V gene's germline CDR1 is SGHRS and CDR2 YFSETQ. The CDR3 DNA reads as TGCGCCAGCAGCTTGATGCTGGGCTCGGACACTGAAGCTTTCTTT. This codes for CASSLMLGSDTEAFF. Filled out from reference TRBV5-1 and TRBJ1-1, the complete variable domain reads KAGVTQTPRYLIKTRGQQVTLSCSPISGHRSVSWYQQTPGQGLQFLFEYFSETQRNKGNFPGRFSGRQFSNSRSEMNVSTLELGDSALYLCASSLMLGSDTEAFFGQGTRLTVV.

The V call is TRBV5-1, the J call TRBJ2-5; D remains ambiguous. Germline V gene sequence: CDR1 SGHRS, CDR2 YFSETQ. This CDR3 is 16 amino acids long. The V end was cut by 7 bases, the J end by 1 base, with 20 bases between. CDR3 DNA sequence: TGCGCCAGCGCGGCCGGGTTAGGGAACTTCCAAGAGACCCAGTACTTC. Protein sequence: CASAAGLGNFQETQYF.